The 13 T cell receptor beta chains below were found in one sample sequenced in a study of T cell changes during pregnancy in multiple sclerosis. Clones were sequenced by immunoSEQ multiplex PCR, and TCRdb holds only the in-frame ones, with some missing. Among 40,000 or so clones listed, around nine tenths were seen once. Sequenced here: CD8+ T cells from peripheral blood mononuclear cells, sampled in the third trimester of pregnancy. Every receptor here comes from a female donor with multiple sclerosis, enrolled in a pregnancy study.

This clone was observed a few times. This chain links TRBV6-4 with TRBJ2-7; D gene unclear. The length of the CDR3 is 10 residues. Trimming took 6 bases from V and 6 from J, leaving 6 bases between them. In germline, CDR1 is MRHNA, CDR2 SNTAGT. The CDR3 bases are TGTGCCAGCAGGACTTCCGAGCAGTACTTC. Translated: CASRTSEQYF.

The chain joins TRBV2 to TRBJ1-2, with no clear D. V shed 6 bases and J shed 8 bases, with 13 bases lying between them. The CDR3 is 12 residues long. Germline V gene data show CDR1 as SNHLY and CDR2 as FYNNEI. CDR3 nucleotides: TGTGCCAGCAGGGTGGCGGGCTGGGGCTACACCTTC. It encodes CASRVAGWGYTF.

This clone was detected only once. CDR3 residues: CASIKPGEETQYF. Here the CDR3 DNA reads TGTGCCAGTATTAAGCCGGGGGAGGAGACCCAGTACTTC. The chain couples TRBV19 to TRBJ2-5; D is possibly TRBD2 (6 bases). This CDR3 is built from 13 residues. V was clipped by 7 bases and J by 5 bases, with 14 bases between them. CDR1 LNHDA and CDR2 SQIVND come from the germline V gene (reference sequence).

V usage is TRBV7-9 and J usage is TRBJ2-7; D gene unclear. This CDR3 is built from 17 residues. Germline CDR1 SEHNR, CDR2 FQNEAQ (reference sequence). V was shortened by 5 bases and J by 3 bases, with 23 bases between the two germline ends. The DNA for the CDR3 is TGTGCCAGCAGCCTATTCAGCGCGCTTAAGCCCTTCTACGAGCAGTACTTC. Protein: CASSLFSALKPFYEQYF. The full variable domain, its missing parts supplied by reference TRBV7-9 and TRBJ2-7, is DTGVSQNPRHKITKRGQNVTFRCDPISEHNRLYWYRQTLGQGPEFLTYFQNEAQLEKSRLLSDRFSAERPKGSFSTLEIQRTEQGDSAMYLCASSLFSALKPFYEQYFGPGTRLTVT.

J is TRBJ2-7 and V is TRBV28; D may be TRBD2 (6 bases). The germline CDR1 and CDR2 sequences are MDHEN and SYDVKM. There are 12 residues in the CDR3. The V and J ends lost 3 bases and 7 bases respectively, with 10 bases between them. CDR3 DNA: TGTGCCAGCAGTTTCGACGGGGGAGAGCAGTACTTC. Amino acids: CASSFDGGEQYF.

V is TRBV6-4 and J is TRBJ2-7, with D maybe TRBD2 (6 bases). V lost 2 bases and J lost 6, with 11 bases in between. Germline CDR1 MRHNA, CDR2 SNTAGT. This CDR3 has 13 residues. CDR3 bases: TGTGCCAGCAGTGACGGGGACGGGAGCGAGCAGTACTTC. Amino acid sequence: CASSDGDGSEQYF.

The chain is built from TRBV4-1 and TRBJ1-1; D perhaps matches TRBD1 (6 bases). Germline V lookup: CDR1 MGHRA, CDR2 YSYEKL. Between the trimmed V and J ends, which lost 1 base and 5 bases, there was a span of 8 bases. The CDR3 has 13 residues. DNA of the CDR3: TGCGCCAGCAGCCAAGTTCAGGGGACTGAAGCTTTCTTT. Residues: CASSQVQGTEAFF.

The gene calls are TRBV10-3 and TRBJ2-2; 11 positions agree with TRBD2. With 3 bases clipped from V and 1 base from J, the junction kept 4 bases outside the gene matches. The germline V gene has CDR1 ENHRY and CDR2 SYGVKD. This CDR3 has 17 residues. The CDR3 reads CAISDLAGGRNTGELFF. CDR3 nucleotides: TGTGCCATCAGTGATTTAGCGGGGGGGCGGAACACCGGGGAGCTGTTTTTT.

The V gene is TRBV4-3, the J gene TRBJ1-2; 9 positions agree with TRBD1. CDR3 length: 17 amino acids. Germline V gives CDR1 LGHNA, CDR2 YSLEER. V was pared by 0 bases and J by 4 bases, with 9 bases of the junction left unmatched. As DNA, the CDR3 is TGCGCCAGCAGCCAAGAGTCGACCCGGGACAGGGTCTATGGCTACACCTTC. It yields the protein CASSQESTRDRVYGYTF.

The chain combines TRBV27 with TRBJ2-1; 11 nucleotides align to TRBD1. The CDR3 covers 15 residues. Germline CDR1 is MNHEY and CDR2 is SMNVEV (reference sequence). V was pared by 8 bases and J by 8 bases, with 11 bases of the junction left unmatched. This CDR3 is CASLDLGTGGHEQFF. CDR3 sequence (DNA): TGTGCCAGCTTAGACCTGGGGACAGGGGGTCATGAGCAGTTCTTC.

The chain's CDR3 is CSVEDPGTGVTDTQYF. CDR3 DNA sequence: TGCAGCGTTGAAGATCCCGGGACAGGGGTCACAGATACGCAGTATTTT. The V and J genes are TRBV29-1 and TRBJ2-3; 10 bases align to TRBD1. The junction had 5 bases not matched to a gene; V was cut back by 0 bases and J by 2 bases. The CDR3 covers 16 residues. Per germline, CDR1 SQVTM and CDR2 ANQGSEA.

This chain uses TRBV28 with TRBJ2-7; a weak D match, TRBD1 (6 bases). Trimming removed 3 bases at V and 0 bases at J, with 9 bases between. The CDR3 runs to 14 residues. In germline, CDR1 is MDHEN, CDR2 SYDVKM. In DNA, the CDR3 is TGTGCCAGCAGTTTTCAGGGGTACTCCTACGAGCAGTACTTC. Residues: CASSFQGYSYEQYF.

J is TRBJ2-1 and V is TRBV7-9; unclear D gene. Trimming removed 5 bases from V and 0 bases from J, with 5 bases in between. The CDR3 extends over 13 amino acids. CDR1 is SEHNR, CDR2 FQNEAQ, per germline (reference sequence). The CDR3 DNA follows: TGTGCCAGCAGCCCTAGCTCCTACAATGAGCAGTTCTTC. Translation: CASSPSSYNEQFF.